This T cell receptor beta chain was recorded in a study of blood T cell repertoires in COVID-19. Clones were sequenced by immunoSEQ multiplex PCR, and TCRdb holds only the in-frame ones, with some missing. The profile covers more than 300,000 clones, with roughly 90% appearing a single time and about 18% taken by the ten largest. With V trimmed by 6 bases and J by 2 bases, 1 base remained unmatched. CDR1 MNHEY and CDR2 SMNVEV come from the germline V gene (reference sequence). The CDR3 has 12 amino acids. The sample comprised PBMCs or T cells enriched from blood (not recorded which). This receptor was taken from a woman in her thirties who had recovered from COVID-19. The gene calls are TRBV27 and TRBJ2-7; TRBD2 matches 7 bases. The CDR3 loop reads CASRTSTYEQYF. CDR3 in DNA: TGTGCCAGCAGGACTAGCACCTACGAGCAGTACTTC.